This paragraph reports one TCR beta chain. Its antigen remains unknown. One junction end does not reproduce the germline sequence, and a read error may be involved. Pregnant or lactating patients were excluded, as were those with uncontrolled infection or other autoimmune disease. Clinicians diagnosed patients from clinical symptoms, serum thyroxine and TRAb, thyroid ultrasound and orbital computed tomography. Blood dates from first hyperthyroidism diagnosis, before any ophthalmopathy symptoms. The sample comes from a study of T cells in Graves' hyperthyroidism and ophthalmopathy. Study observations and caveats: Among thyroid clonotypes expanded above 0.001, most also appeared in blood.

This CDR3 spans 19 amino acids. Germline-derived CDR1 and CDR2 are SEHNR and FQNEAQ (reference sequence). Amplified TCR beta CDR3 regions derived from RNA transcripts. Researchers ran a first-round RT-PCR on the TCR CDR3 using the HTBI primer set. From the multiplex PCR reads, TCRdb called clonotypes with MiXCR, one entry per CDR3 protein. The sample contains around 700,000 distinct CDR3 sequences, under 20% of which appear only once. Sequencing input: blood. J is TRBJ2-3 and V is TRBV7-9; 11 nucleotides agree with TRBD2. The origin of this receptor is a woman in her fifties or sixties with Graves' hyperthyroidism that later progressed to Graves' ophthalmopathy. In nucleotides, the CDR3 is TGTGCCAGCAGCGTAGCGGGGGGGCTCTCCCTATGGGACACAGATACGCAGTATTTT. Protein sequence: CASSVAGGLSLWDTDTQYF.